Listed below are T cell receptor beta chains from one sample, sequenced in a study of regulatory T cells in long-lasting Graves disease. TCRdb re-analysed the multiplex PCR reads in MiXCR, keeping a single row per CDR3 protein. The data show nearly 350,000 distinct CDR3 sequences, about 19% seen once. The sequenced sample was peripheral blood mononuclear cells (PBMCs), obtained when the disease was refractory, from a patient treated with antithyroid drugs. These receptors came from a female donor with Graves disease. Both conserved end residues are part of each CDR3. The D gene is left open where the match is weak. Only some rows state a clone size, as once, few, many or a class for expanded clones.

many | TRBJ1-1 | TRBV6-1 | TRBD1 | TGTGCCAGCAGCAGACAGGGTGTGGGCACTGAAGCTTTCTTT | CASSRQGVGTEAFF
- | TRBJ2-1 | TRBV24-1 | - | TGTGCCACCAGTGATCGATTGGCTGAGCAGTTCTTC | CATSDRLAEQFF
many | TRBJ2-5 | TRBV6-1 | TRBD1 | TGTGCCAGCATCAAAGACAGGGTCCAAGAGACCCAGTACTTC | CASIKDRVQETQYF
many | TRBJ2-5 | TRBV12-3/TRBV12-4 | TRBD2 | TGTGCCAGCAGTTCCGGCCAGCGGGGCTACCAAGAGACCCAGTACTTC | CASSSGQRGYQETQYF
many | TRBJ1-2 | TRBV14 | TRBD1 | TGTGCCAGCAGCCCTTGGGACAGGGCGGCGGGTCCTAACTATGGCTACACCTTC | CASSPWDRAAGPNYGYTF
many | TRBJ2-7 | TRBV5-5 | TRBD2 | TGTGCCAGCACGTTCTGGGGGGGTAGCTCCTACGAGCAGTACTTC | CASTFWGGSSYEQYF
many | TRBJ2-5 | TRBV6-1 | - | TGTGCCAGTCGAACAGGCTACCAAGAGACCCAGTACTTC | CASRTGYQETQYF
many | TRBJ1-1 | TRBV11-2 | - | TGTGCCAGCAGCTTAGACCCGAACACTGAAGCTTTCTTT | CASSLDPNTEAFF
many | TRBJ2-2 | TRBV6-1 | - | TGTGCCAGCACCTTAGGGGCCGCGCAGGGGACCGGGGAGCTGTTTTTT | CASTLGAAQGTGELFF
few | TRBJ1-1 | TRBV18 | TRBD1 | TGTGCCAGCTCTCCCAGGGGGGACACCGATACTGAAGCTTTCTTT | CASSPRGDTDTEAFF
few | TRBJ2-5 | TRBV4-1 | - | TGCGCCAGCAGCTCCCAGAAGGGGGGAGAGACCCAGTACTTC | CASSSQKGGETQYF
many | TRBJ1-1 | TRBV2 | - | TGTGCCAGCAGTGAAGCGCGGGGCAGGTTGGGAGCTTTCTTT | CASSEARGRLGAFF
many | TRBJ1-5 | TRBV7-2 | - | TGTGCCAGCAGCTTTTCAGGGCGCAATCAGCCCCAGCATTTT | CASSFSGRNQPQHF
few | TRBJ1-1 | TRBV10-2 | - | TGCGCCAGCACCGGGCTCATGAACACTGAAGCTTTCTTT | CASTGLMNTEAFF
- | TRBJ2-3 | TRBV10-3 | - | TGTGCCATCAGTGAGGGACTTCAGTCCACAGATACGCAGTATTTT | CAISEGLQSTDTQYF
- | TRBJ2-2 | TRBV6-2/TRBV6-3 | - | TGTGCCAGCAGTTACTCGAGTCCCGGGGAGCTGTTTTTT | CASSYSSPGELFF
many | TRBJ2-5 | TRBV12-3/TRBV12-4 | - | TGTGCCACCAAAGTCGGGGCTCAAGAGACCCAGTACTTC | CATKVGAQETQYF
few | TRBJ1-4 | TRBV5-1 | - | TGCGCCAGCAGCTTGAGTGGGCGGTCTGAAAAACTGTTTTTT | CASSLSGRSEKLFF
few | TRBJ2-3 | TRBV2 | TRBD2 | TGTGCCAGCAGTGAAATGGCTAGCGGACGCACAGATACGCAGTATTTT | CASSEMASGRTDTQYF
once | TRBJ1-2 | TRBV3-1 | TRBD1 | TGTGCCAGCAGCCATCATGACAGGGGCTATGGCTACACCTTC | CASSHHDRGYGYTF
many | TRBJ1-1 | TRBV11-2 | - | TGTGCCAGCAGCACGACGCGGTCTTTGAACACTGAAGCTTTCTTT | CASSTTRSLNTEAFF
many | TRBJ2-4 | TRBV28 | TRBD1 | TGTGCCAGCAGTCCGGACAGGGTGGGCCAGTACTTC | CASSPDRVGQYF
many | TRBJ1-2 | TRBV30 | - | TGTGCCTGGAGTGCTTCGGGCAGGGGTGTTAACACCTTC | CAWSASGRGVNTF
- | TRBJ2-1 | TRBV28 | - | TGTGCCAGCAGTTTGGGGGCTCAGCTCTACAATGAGCAGTTCTTC | CASSLGAQLYNEQFF
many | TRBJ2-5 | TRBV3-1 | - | TGTGCCAGCAGCCAACCGGGACTCGGAGAGACCCAGTACTTC | CASSQPGLGETQYF
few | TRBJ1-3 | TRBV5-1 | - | TGCGCCAGCAGAGACGCCGGGGACACCATATATTTT | CASRDAGDTIYF
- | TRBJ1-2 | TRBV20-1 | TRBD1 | TGCAGTGCTAGCCGGGACAGTGGCTACACCTTC | CSASRDSGYTF